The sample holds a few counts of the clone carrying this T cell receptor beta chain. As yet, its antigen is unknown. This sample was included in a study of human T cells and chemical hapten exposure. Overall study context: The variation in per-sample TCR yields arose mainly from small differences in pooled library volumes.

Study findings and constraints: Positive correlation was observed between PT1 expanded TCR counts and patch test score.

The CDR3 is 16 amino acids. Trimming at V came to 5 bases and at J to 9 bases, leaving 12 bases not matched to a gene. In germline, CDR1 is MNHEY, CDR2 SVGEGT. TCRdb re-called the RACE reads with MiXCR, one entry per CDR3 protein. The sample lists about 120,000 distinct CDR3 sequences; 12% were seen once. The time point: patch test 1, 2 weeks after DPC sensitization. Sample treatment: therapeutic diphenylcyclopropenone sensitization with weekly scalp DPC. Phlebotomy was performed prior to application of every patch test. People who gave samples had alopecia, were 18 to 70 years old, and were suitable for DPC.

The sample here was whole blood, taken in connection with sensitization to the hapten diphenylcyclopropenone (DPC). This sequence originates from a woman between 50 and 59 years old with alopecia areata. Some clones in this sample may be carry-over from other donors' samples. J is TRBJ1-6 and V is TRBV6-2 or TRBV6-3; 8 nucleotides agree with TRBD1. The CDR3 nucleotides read TGTGCCAGCAGTATCCTTCGGACAGGGCTACTTTCACCCCTCCACTTT. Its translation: CASSILRTGLLSPLHF.